These T cell receptor beta chains were read from a single sample in a study of chemoradiotherapy in HPV16-positive cancers. The table came from immunoSEQ multiplex PCR; TCRdb's copy has only in-frame clones and leaves some out. The sample contains about 14,000 clones, about nine tenths of which appear only once. Sample: tumor tissue, taken from a patient who underwent chemoradiotherapy. All receptors derive from a human donor with HPV-associated anogenital cancer. CDR3s include the opening cysteine and the closing phenylalanine or tryptophan. Fields, in order: CDR3 protein, CDR3 DNA, J gene, D gene, clone size, V gene. D genes are given only for firm matches. Rows may omit the clone size; those that give it use once, few, many or a size class.

CDR3: CASSVAGTGGYVQYF
DNA: TGTGCCAGCAGCGTAGCCGGGACAGGGGGATACGTGCAGTATTTT
J: TRBJ2-3
D: TRBD1
size: .
V: TRBV9

CDR3: CASSSWGYGYTF
DNA: TGTGCCAGCAGTTCTTGGGGCTATGGCTACACCTTC
J: TRBJ1-2
D: .
size: .
V: TRBV6-5

CDR3: CASSKQGSQETQYF
DNA: TGTGCCAGCAGCAAACAGGGTAGCCAAGAGACCCAGTACTTC
J: TRBJ2-5
D: .
size: .
V: TRBV5-5

CDR3: CASSLGRYYEQYF
DNA: TGCGCCAGCAGCCTTGGACGGTACTACGAGCAGTACTTC
J: TRBJ2-7
D: .
size: .
V: TRBV4-1

CDR3: CASSQDRAGSYEQYF
DNA: TGTGCCAGCAGCCAAGATCGGGCAGGGTCCTACGAGCAGTACTTC
J: TRBJ2-7
D: .
size: few
V: TRBV14

CDR3: CASSLTGGIYEQYF
DNA: TGTGCCAGCAGCTTGACAGGGGGCATATACGAGCAGTACTTC
J: TRBJ2-7
D: TRBD1
size: .
V: TRBV7-2

CDR3: CASSSGLYNEQFF
DNA: TGTGCCAGCAGCTCGGGACTCTACAATGAGCAGTTCTTC
J: TRBJ2-1
D: .
size: .
V: TRBV11-3

CDR3: CASSLDRGFTDTQYF
DNA: TGCGCCAGCAGCTTAGACAGGGGGTTCACAGATACGCAGTATTTT
J: TRBJ2-3
D: TRBD1
size: .
V: TRBV5-1

CDR3: CASSQEQAGPQPQHF
DNA: TGCGCCAGCAGCCAAGAGCAGGCAGGGCCTCAGCCCCAGCATTTT
J: TRBJ1-5
D: .
size: few
V: TRBV4-1

CDR3: CASSLGRSTANEQFF
DNA: TGTGCCAGCAGTTTGGGACGATCCACGGCCAATGAGCAGTTCTTC
J: TRBJ2-1
D: .
size: .
V: TRBV6-5

CDR3: CASSERAGRNTGELFF
DNA: TGTGCCAGCAGTGAAAGGGCAGGGAGAAACACCGGGGAGCTGTTTTTT
J: TRBJ2-2
D: .
size: .
V: TRBV2

CDR3: CASSYSGPYEQYF
DNA: TGTGCCAGCAGTTACTCGGGACCCTACGAGCAGTACTTC
J: TRBJ2-7
D: .
size: .
V: TRBV6-5

CDR3: CASSLAGVRRKLFF
DNA: TGTGCCAGCAGCTTGGCGGGCGTCCGGAGAAAACTGTTTTTT
J: TRBJ1-4
D: .
size: .
V: TRBV5-4

CDR3: CASSENWVSPLHF
DNA: TGTGCCAGCAGTGAAAATTGGGTTTCACCCCTCCACTTT
J: TRBJ1-6
D: .
size: once
V: TRBV6-1

CDR3: CSVWTGEAFF
DNA: TGCAGCGTTTGGACAGGTGAAGCTTTCTTT
J: TRBJ1-1
D: TRBD1
size: .
V: TRBV29-1

CDR3: CSAGLVDGYTF
DNA: TGCAGTGCAGGGCTGGTCGATGGCTACACCTTC
J: TRBJ1-2
D: .
size: .
V: TRBV20-1

CDR3: CAIESGTGIAKGVETQYF
DNA: TGTGCCATCGAGTCCGGGACAGGGATCGCCAAGGGGGTGGAGACCCAGTACTTC
J: TRBJ2-5
D: TRBD1
size: .
V: TRBV7-9

CDR3: CASSYSGVTDTQYF
DNA: TGTGCCAGCAGTTATTCGGGGGTCACAGATACGCAGTATTTT
J: TRBJ2-3
D: .
size: .
V: TRBV6-5

CDR3: CASRTSGSTDTQYF
DNA: TGTGCCAGCAGGACTAGCGGGAGCACAGATACGCAGTATTTT
J: TRBJ2-3
D: TRBD2
size: .
V: TRBV6-5

CDR3: CASSLGYYEQYF
DNA: TGCGCCAGCAGCTTGGGATATTACGAGCAGTACTTC
J: TRBJ2-7
D: .
size: .
V: TRBV5-1

CDR3: CASSPTKLDYEQYF
DNA: TGTGCCAGCTCACCCACAAAACTAGACTACGAGCAGTACTTC
J: TRBJ2-7
D: .
size: .
V: TRBV18

CDR3: CASRYRDTGELFF
DNA: TGTGCCAGTAGATACAGGGACACCGGGGAGCTGTTTTTT
J: TRBJ2-2
D: .
size: .
V: TRBV19

CDR3: CASSLWDYGRELFF
DNA: TGTGCCAGCAGTTTATGGGACTACGGCCGGGAGCTGTTTTTT
J: TRBJ2-2
D: .
size: .
V: TRBV28

CDR3: CASISRGSEDTQYF
DNA: TGTGCCAGCATTTCAAGGGGGAGTGAGGATACGCAGTATTTT
J: TRBJ2-3
D: .
size: once
V: TRBV5-4

CDR3: CASSSSGNTGELFF
DNA: TGTGCCAGCAGCTCTAGCGGGAACACCGGGGAGCTGTTTTTT
J: TRBJ2-2
D: TRBD2
size: .
V: TRBV7-6

CDR3: CASSGPGTANTEAFF
DNA: TGTGCCAGTAGCGGCCCCGGGACAGCTAACACTGAAGCTTTCTTT
J: TRBJ1-1
D: TRBD1
size: .
V: TRBV19

CDR3: CAIRRGLNEKLFF
DNA: TGTGCCATCCGGAGGGGACTAAATGAAAAACTGTTTTTT
J: TRBJ1-4
D: .
size: .
V: TRBV10-3

CDR3: CSVGLNEQFF
DNA: TGCAGCGTTGGGTTGAATGAGCAGTTCTTC
J: TRBJ2-1
D: .
size: .
V: TRBV29-1

CDR3: CAWSLFGGTTSYEQYF
DNA: TGTGCCTGGAGCCTGTTTGGGGGGACTACCTCCTACGAGCAGTACTTC
J: TRBJ2-7
D: TRBD2
size: .
V: TRBV30

CDR3: CASSLVGVGTEAFF
DNA: TGCGCCAGCAGCTTGGTAGGGGTCGGGACTGAAGCTTTCTTT
J: TRBJ1-1
D: .
size: .
V: TRBV5-1

CDR3: CASTQGSVWGYTF
DNA: TGTGCCAGCACACAGGGATCGGTCTGGGGCTACACCTTC
J: TRBJ1-2
D: .
size: .
V: TRBV6-1

CDR3: CASGLVQGIQYF
DNA: TGTGCTAGTGGTTTGGTACAGGGCATTCAGTACTTC
J: TRBJ2-4
D: .
size: .
V: TRBV12-5

CDR3: CASSVSGTNEKLFF
DNA: TGTGCCAGCAGTGTTAGTGGAACTAATGAAAAACTGTTTTTT
J: TRBJ1-4
D: .
size: .
V: TRBV25-1

CDR3: CASSYRGSAYEQYF
DNA: TGTGCCAGCAGTTATAGAGGATCAGCCTACGAGCAGTACTTC
J: TRBJ2-7
D: .
size: .
V: TRBV25-1

CDR3: CASSRDTGSYEQYF
DNA: TGTGCCAGCTCACGGGATACAGGGTCCTACGAGCAGTACTTC
J: TRBJ2-7
D: .
size: .
V: TRBV18

CDR3: CAIKGLAGGTGELFF
DNA: TGTGCCATCAAAGGACTAGCGGGAGGGACCGGGGAGCTGTTTTTT
J: TRBJ2-2
D: TRBD2
size: .
V: TRBV10-3

CDR3: CASSEGLAPGELFF
DNA: TGTGCCAGCAGTGAAGGCCTAGCGCCCGGGGAGCTGTTTTTT
J: TRBJ2-2
D: .
size: .
V: TRBV2

CDR3: CASSVDDNEQFF
DNA: TGTGCCAGCAGCGTAGATGACAATGAGCAGTTCTTC
J: TRBJ2-1
D: .
size: .
V: TRBV9

CDR3: CASSNGPESEFF
DNA: TGTGCCAGCAGCAACGGACCTGAGTCGGAGTTCTTC
J: TRBJ2-1
D: .
size: .
V: TRBV7-8

CDR3: CASSFRLGTSGTEDEQYF
DNA: TGTGCCAGCAGCTTCCGATTAGGGACTAGCGGGACTGAGGACGAGCAGTACTTC
J: TRBJ2-7
D: TRBD2
size: .
V: TRBV7-9

CDR3: CAISGTGLSGNTIYF
DNA: TGTGCCATCAGTGGGACAGGGTTATCTGGAAACACCATATATTTT
J: TRBJ1-3
D: TRBD1
size: .
V: TRBV10-3

CDR3: CASSEYGENYGYTF
DNA: TGTGCCAGCAGTGAATATGGAGAGAACTATGGCTACACCTTC
J: TRBJ1-2
D: .
size: .
V: TRBV25-1

CDR3: CASSPNYYRVGRGDEQYF
DNA: TGTGCCAGCAGCCCTAATTACTACAGGGTTGGGCGGGGTGATGAGCAGTACTTC
J: TRBJ2-7
D: .
size: .
V: TRBV13

CDR3: CASSLLRGYQETQYF
DNA: TGTGCCAGCAGCTTACTAAGGGGGTATCAAGAGACCCAGTACTTC
J: TRBJ2-5
D: .
size: once
V: TRBV11-3

CDR3: CAWSTGQASTEAFF
DNA: TGTGCCTGGAGTACGGGGCAGGCGAGCACTGAAGCTTTCTTT
J: TRBJ1-1
D: .
size: few
V: TRBV30